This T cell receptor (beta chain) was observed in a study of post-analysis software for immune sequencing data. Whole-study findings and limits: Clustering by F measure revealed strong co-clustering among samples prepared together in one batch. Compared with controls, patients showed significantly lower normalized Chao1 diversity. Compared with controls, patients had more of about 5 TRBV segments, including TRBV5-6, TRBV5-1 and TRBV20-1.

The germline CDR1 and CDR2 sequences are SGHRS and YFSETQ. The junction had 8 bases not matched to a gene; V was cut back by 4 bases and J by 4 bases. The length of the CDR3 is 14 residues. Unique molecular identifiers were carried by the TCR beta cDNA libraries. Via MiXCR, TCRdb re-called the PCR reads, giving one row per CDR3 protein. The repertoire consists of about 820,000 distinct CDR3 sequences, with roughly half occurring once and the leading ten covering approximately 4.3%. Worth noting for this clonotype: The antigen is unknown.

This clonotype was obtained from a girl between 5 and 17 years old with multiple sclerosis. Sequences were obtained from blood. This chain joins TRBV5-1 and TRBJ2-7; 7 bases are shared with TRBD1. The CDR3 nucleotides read TGCGCCAGCAGCCAGGGGGACATACGGTACGAGCAGTACTTC. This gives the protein CASSQGDIRYEQYF.